What follows is one TCR beta chain and its context. This clone appeared a single time. This clone's antigen is unknown. No much larger clone is present one base from it, and per-base qualities are unavailable. According to the germline V gene, CDR1 reads MGHDK and CDR2 reads SYGVNS. Inclusive of the bounding cysteine and phenylalanine, the CDR3 is 15 residues long. Left in the record is the CDR3 DNA by itself, 45 bases read in frame from the first base. The junction carries 14 bases between V and J, which are trimmed by 1 base and 10 bases respectively. The record originates from a study of shared clonotypes between healthy human individuals (dated by TCRdb to the early 2020s). Study-level background: Three men and two women, aged 18 to 49 years, made up the cohort. For each donor, CD4 naive and CD4 memory were each run on three plates, CD8 naive on two plates, and CD8 memory on one plate. The study deeply sequenced blood TCR repertoires of about 5 healthy adults to estimate repertoire size and the extent of clonotype sharing between individuals. To increase sequencing depth and limit assay-specific biases, TCR repertoire library preparation and sequencing were carried out by different laboratories using diverse techniques. Each donor's leukapheresis produced roughly between about 0.8 and 8.9 billion PBMCs. General findings and caveats noted by the study authors: The genetic and exposure-history diversity represented was limited by the small number of donors. Pairwise subsampling indicated that sequencing depth was expected to affect the degree of clonotype sharing among donors. Sampling was limited to blood, and TCR repertoires in tissue likely differ from TCR repertoires in blood. Even with the large sequencing depth, rarefaction of the sorted-subset datasets indicated that sequencing was incomplete. Higher generation probabilities were observed for clonotypes shared by all four sorted-subset donors than for non-shared clonotypes. Estimated clonotype richness was generally larger for naive than for memory subsets. About 5% of naive CD4, 3.5% of naive CD8, 2% to 2.5% of memory CD4, and around 0.4% of memory CD8 clonotypes were shared across several donors.

CD8 naive samples were obtained by positive selection for CCR7 among CD45RO-negative cells, yielding a CD45RA+CCR7+ population from which TemRA cells were excluded. The donors were healthy, HIV-negative adults who had no recently reported acute infections or vaccinations. Only Caucasian adults living in Nashville, Tennessee, USA were represented among the donors. Blood was obtained by leukapheresis, after which PBMCs were separated by Ficoll-Histopaque density gradient centrifugation and cryopreserved in liquid nitrogen vapor phase. Analytical flow cytometry was used to check the purity and quantity of each magnetically sorted T cell population. Genomic DNA was isolated from each sorted fraction and quantified by UV absorbance on a Nanodrop 2000c. TCR CDR3 regions were amplified from genomic DNA by multiplex PCR using the deep immunoSEQ assay. Genomic DNA extracted from each cell subset was distributed evenly over all wells of several immunoSEQ 96-well plates, and each plate served as one replicate. Each replicate PCR for sorted subsets received approximately 220 ng genomic DNA, equal to tens of thousands of T cell genomes. Purified libraries were quantified with a Qubit 3.0 fluorometer, sized on a Bioanalyzer 2100, and re-quantified with the KAPA Library Quantification kit. Every immunoSEQ 96-well plate was sequenced on a dedicated single-read 150-cycle Illumina NextSeq 550 flow cell. The study's processing was this. Because the immunoSEQ output held only junctional sequences and lacked quality scores, the filtering could not match the filtering applied to full-length reads. To assign V/J genes and CDR3, sequences were annotated against IMGT germline references using PyIR, a Python wrapper for IgBLAST v1.9. Reads were filtered out if the reads had weak V/J assignments (E-value above 1e-6), no CDR3, stop codons, out-of-frame junctions, or ambiguous translated residues. V3J clonotypes were defined as sequences sharing the same inferred V gene, J gene, and CDR3 amino acid sequence. Percentage overlap between repertoires was calculated by dividing the number of shared unique clonotypes by the size of the smaller repertoire. Richness of each repertoire was evaluated using RTK rarefaction, the Chao1 estimator, and Recon v2.1 estimates of unobserved clonotypes. OLGA was used to compute generation probabilities for all TCRbeta clonotypes that the gDNA method yielded from a handful of donors. Here the immuneACCESS table is served through TCRdb, limited to in-frame sequences with V and J called. Missing clones are a known gap in these copies; in checked studies unresolved V genes cover under half, and the rest lacks a known reason. D and trimming were read from the DNA, whereas the V and J calls and clone size are those reported in that table. Here the sample has hundreds of thousands of clones; roughly 96% occur a single time. In total, the top ten clones hold 0.11% of the sample.

Source material: naive CD8+ T cells sorted from blood. The cell subset or site label for this specimen denotes: CD45RA+CCR7+. The source is a woman in her 30s in good health. The receptor chain draws on TRBV25-1 and TRBJ1-6; the D gene is perhaps TRBD1, on 5 matching bases. The nucleotide sequence reads as follows: TGTGCCAGCAGTGAATCCCTCTGGGAGGGGTCACCCCTCCACTTT. This translates into CASSESLWEGSPLHF.